These T cell receptor beta chains were read from a single sample in a study of tumor and adjacent non-tumor tissue in lung cancer. MiXCR was run by TCRdb on the multiplex PCR reads, yielding one entry per CDR3 protein. Here the sample spans over 60,000 distinct CDR3 sequences, 55% to 85% being singletons. Specimen: lung tumor tissue. The origin of the receptors is a man aged 60-69 years with non-small cell lung cancer. Both conserved end residues are part of each CDR3. The D gene is left open where the match is weak. Clone size is given for some rows only: seen once, a few or many times, or a class if the clone is expanded.

V gene	D gene	clone size	J gene	CDR3 DNA	CDR3 protein
TRBV12-3/TRBV12-4	TRBD2	.	TRBJ2-7	TGTGCCAGCAGTCTTACTAGCGAGAGGGTCTTTGCCCACGAGCAGTACTTC	CASSLTSERVFAHEQYF
TRBV12-3/TRBV12-4	.	many	TRBJ1-3	TGTGCCAGCAGCACACAGGGCCTTGGAAACACCATATATTTT	CASSTQGLGNTIYF
TRBV5-1	.	.	TRBJ2-3	TGCGCCAGCAGCCTGACCACTCTAGGGAGAGTAGGGGCGGTCGGGTTT	CASSLTTLGRVGAVGF
TRBV20-1	TRBD2	.	TRBJ2-1	TGCATTGCTACGGTTAGCGGGAGTGGCTACAATGAGCAGTTCTTC	CIATVSGSGYNEQFF
TRBV13	TRBD1	.	TRBJ1-2	TGTGCTAGTAGCCACCGAGGACAGGGGAGATTTGGCTACACCTTC	CASSHRGQGRFGYTF
TRBV20-1	.	.	TRBJ2-3	TGCAGTGGAGGTGCTGCGGAAAGGACAGATACGCAGTATTTT	CSGGAAERTDTQYF
TRBV11-3	TRBD1	once	TRBJ1-5	TGTGACAGTAGCATAGTTCGCAGGGGGACCAATCAGTCCCAGCATTTT	CDSSIVRRGTNQSQHF
TRBV5-5	.	.	TRBJ1-1	TGTGCCAGCAGTTTACAGGGACACACTGAATCTTTCTTT	CASSLQGHTESFF
TRBV20-1	.	.	TRBJ2-3	TGCAGTGCAATAGGGTTGGACACAGATACACAGTATTTT	CSAIGLDTDTQYF
TRBV6-2/TRBV6-3	TRBD2	few	TRBJ2-1	TGTGTCAGCAGGGAGCGGGGGCGAGGTAATGAGCAGTTCTTC	CVSRERGRGNEQFF